Listed below are T cell receptor beta chains from one sample, sequenced in a study of cytomegalovirus exposure and HLA in healthy donors. The table came from immunoSEQ multiplex PCR; TCRdb's copy has only in-frame clones and leaves some out. The data show about 130,000 clones, 65% to 80% seen once. The specimen was PBMCs. These receptors all come from a man aged 35 to 55 in good health and CMV-seronegative. The CDR3 runs from the conserved cysteine through the conserved F or W. The D gene is left open where the match is weak. Rows may omit the clone size; those that give it use once, few, many or a size class.

D	V	size	J	DNA	CDR3
NA	TRBV27	NA	TRBJ1-1	TGTGCCAGCAGTGGCGGCGGGGCACACACTGAAGCTTTCTTT	CASSGGGAHTEAFF
NA	TRBV11-2	NA	TRBJ1-6	TGTGCCAGCAGCTTATCCCGGGGGAATTCACCCCTCCACTTT	CASSLSRGNSPLHF
NA	TRBV2	NA	TRBJ2-3	TGTGCCAGCAGTGAAGCGCCCGGGGGCACAGATACGCAGTATTTT	CASSEAPGGTDTQYF
TRBD1	TRBV30	NA	TRBJ2-7	TGTGCCTGGAAAGGGAGAGGGGACAGGGGGCAATTGGGCGAGCAGTACTTC	CAWKGRGDRGQLGEQYF
NA	TRBV15	NA	TRBJ2-3	TGTGCCACCAGCAGAGGTCAGGGTGGCACAGATACGCAGTATTTT	CATSRGQGGTDTQYF
TRBD2	TRBV19	NA	TRBJ2-7	TGTGCCAGCCGTCAAACCGGGACTAGCGGACTCTACGAGCAGTACTTC	CASRQTGTSGLYEQYF
TRBD1	TRBV19	NA	TRBJ1-5	TGTGCCACCGGACAGGGAGTAAATCAGCCCCAGCATTTT	CATGQGVNQPQHF
TRBD1	TRBV29-1	NA	TRBJ1-2	TGCAGCGTAGACCGGACAGGCGGACGGGGCTACACCTTC	CSVDRTGGRGYTF
TRBD2	TRBV11-2	NA	TRBJ2-7	TGTGCCAGCAGCTTGGGGGGGAGTGACTACGAGCAGTACTTC	CASSLGGSDYEQYF
TRBD1	TRBV7-9	NA	TRBJ1-1	TGTGCCAGCAGCTTAGGACAGGGGAATGAAGCTTTCTTT	CASSLGQGNEAFF
TRBD2	TRBV5-1	once	TRBJ2-7	TGCGCCAGCAGCTTGGCCGGATCGGGAGGGCCCGAGCAGTACTTC	CASSLAGSGGPEQYF
NA	TRBV7-2	few	TRBJ1-4	TGTGCCAGCAGCTTAGGCGGGGCTGGGGAAAAACTGTTTTTT	CASSLGGAGEKLFF
TRBD2	TRBV5-1	NA	TRBJ2-5	TGCGCCAGCAGCTGGGGACTAGCGGTGAGAGAGACCCAGTACTTC	CASSWGLAVRETQYF
TRBD2	TRBV10-3	NA	TRBJ2-5	TGTGCCATCAACCAGGGAGGGCAAGAGACCCAGTACTTC	CAINQGGQETQYF
NA	TRBV6-6	NA	TRBJ1-3	TGTGCCAGCAGTGGCTACGGGACAATCGAAAACACCATATATTTT	CASSGYGTIENTIYF
TRBD1	TRBV5-1	NA	TRBJ2-1	TGCGCCAGCAGCTTATTTGAGGGGGCGGCCTACAATGAGCAGTTCTTC	CASSLFEGAAYNEQFF
NA	TRBV30	few	TRBJ1-5	TGTGCCTGGGATCAAGGTGGGGGCCAGCCCCAGCATTTT	CAWDQGGGQPQHF
NA	TRBV6-1	NA	TRBJ1-1	TGTGCCAGCAGTGAAGGGGCTTATATGAACACTGAAGCTTTCTTT	CASSEGAYMNTEAFF
TRBD1	TRBV11-3	NA	TRBJ2-7	TGTGCCAGCCGGGACAGGGAAACCTACGAGCAGTACTTC	CASRDRETYEQYF
NA	TRBV11-3	NA	TRBJ1-1	TGTGCCAGCAGCTTAGATCTGTACACCGCGAACACTGAAGCTTTCTTT	CASSLDLYTANTEAFF
NA	TRBV19	NA	TRBJ1-2	TGTGCCAGTAGTATGTCCAGGGCGGTGGGCTACACCTTC	CASSMSRAVGYTF
TRBD2	TRBV7-3	few	TRBJ2-3	TGTGCCAGCAGCCACTTAGCGGGACCTAGCACAGATACGCAGTATTTT	CASSHLAGPSTDTQYF
TRBD1	TRBV2	NA	TRBJ1-5	TGTGCCAGCAGTGAGTGGGGTTTTAGGGGGCAGGATCAGCCCCAGCATTTT	CASSEWGFRGQDQPQHF
TRBD1	TRBV7-2	NA	TRBJ1-6	TGTGCCAGCAGCACGGGACAGGGGGCCACCAACTTT	CASSTGQGATNF
TRBD2	TRBV7-9	NA	TRBJ2-5	TGTGCCAGCAGCTTAGGCGGGGGAGCCCAAGAGACCCAGTACTTC	CASSLGGGAQETQYF
TRBD1	TRBV6-1	once	TRBJ1-2	TGTGCCAGCAGTGAATCCGTTACCGGGACAGCCTATGGCTACACCTTC	CASSESVTGTAYGYTF
NA	TRBV9	NA	TRBJ1-1	TGTGCCAGCAGCGTCCTAGTTTCGACTGAAGCTTTCTTT	CASSVLVSTEAFF
NA	TRBV15	few	TRBJ1-3	TGTGCCACCAGCAGAGAGGCCGGGGGGCTCTCTGGAAACACCATATATTTT	CATSREAGGLSGNTIYF
TRBD1	TRBV12-5	NA	TRBJ2-1	TGTGCTAGTGGTCCAGCGGGACAGGGGTACAATGAGCAGTTCTTC	CASGPAGQGYNEQFF
NA	TRBV5-1	NA	TRBJ1-2	TGCGCCAGCTCCCTCGCCTCGTCAGGAAACTATGGCTACACCTTC	CASSLASSGNYGYTF
TRBD1	TRBV4-1	NA	TRBJ1-1	TGCGCCAGCAGCCAAATTAGACAGGGGCCCGGGGGCACTGAAGCTTTCTTT	CASSQIRQGPGGTEAFF
TRBD1	TRBV2	few	TRBJ1-5	TGTGCCAGCAGGGGGACAGGCCATAGCAATCAGCCCCAGCATTTT	CASRGTGHSNQPQHF
NA	TRBV5-1	NA	TRBJ1-1	TGCGCCAGCAGCTGGACGACAGGTCGGACTGAAGCTTTCTTT	CASSWTTGRTEAFF
NA	TRBV6-6	NA	TRBJ1-3	TGTGCCAGCAGTCCCGGGGGTTCTGGAAACACCATATATTTT	CASSPGGSGNTIYF
NA	TRBV19	NA	TRBJ1-2	TGTGCCAGTAGTGCCCCTGTGAGCGGCTACACCTTC	CASSAPVSGYTF